This T cell receptor (beta chain) was recorded in a study of T-cell memory formation after mild COVID-19. Overall study: The two donors had largely donor-specific TCR clusters. Broader study findings: Within pre-infection memory, some responding clones were found, suggesting cross-reactive memory joined. Among contracting clones, CD4+ were mainly CM/EM and CD8+ enriched in EMRA.

A 5'RACE reaction primed in the constant segment made cDNA libraries of TCR alpha and TCR beta, and these carried sample barcodes and UMIs. TCRdb itself ran the 5' RACE reads through MiXCR, one entry per CDR3 protein. The data hold 150,000 to 200,000 distinct CDR3 sequences, with approximately 15% observed a single time. This clonotype was seen more than once but under ten times. Antigen: not known. Germline lookup yields CDR1 DFQATT and CDR2 SNEGSKA (reference sequence). The ends lost 2 bases at V and 4 bases at J; junction bases unmatched: 13. The CDR3 extends over 17 amino acids. The TCR was taken from an adult woman who had mild COVID-19 (a few samples of this study predate the infection). Cell type and time point are not known. Material for sequencing was PBMCs or a T cell subset sorted from them (not recorded which). The chain couples TRBV20-1 to TRBJ2-1, with TRBD1 identical over 8 bases. The CDR3 protein is CSARSTPGQDLYNEQFF. The CDR3 bases are TGCAGTGCTAGATCTACCCCGGGACAGGACCTTTACAATGAGCAGTTCTTC.